Listed here is a single T cell receptor (beta chain). Its specificity is unknown. The sample belongs to a study of cytomegalovirus exposure and HLA in healthy donors. Whole-study context: A prior study identified over 100 million unique TCR beta sequences from 150 million to 200 million T cells.

PCR amplification relied on 60 Vbeta primers (plus 13 Jbeta primers). Only in-frame clones appear in the TCRdb table, and some are missing; sequencing was by immunoSEQ multiplex PCR. Of 100,000 to 150,000 clones in the sample, approximately 83% were seen once. Everyone who donated was a healthy bone marrow donor. Study-wide results and limits: A later analysis found common viral pathogens apparently linked to several of the most significant clusters.

Sequenced input: PBMCs. This clonotype was obtained from a woman aged 40 to 49 in good health and CMV-seropositive.

This chain's CDR3 is CASSSTGTGYRNIQYF. CDR3 in DNA: TGTGCCAGCAGTTCGACCGGGACAGGGTATAGAAACATTCAGTACTTC. This chain links TRBV6-5 with TRBJ2-4, with 9 bases lining up with TRBD1. J lost 6 bases, V lost 4 bases, and 10 bases had no gene match. The CDR3 totals 16 residues. Germline CDR1 is MNHEY and CDR2 is SVGAGI.